These 25 T cell receptor beta chains share one sample of origin, sequenced in a study of T cells in Graves' hyperthyroidism and ophthalmopathy. Amplification yielded TCR beta CDR3 regions, with RNA transcripts as the source. The study used the HTBI primer set for a first-round RT-PCR of the TCR CDR3. A single record per CDR3 protein comes from TCRdb applying MiXCR to the multiplex PCR reads. There are about 600,000 distinct CDR3 sequences in the sample; over 12% occur only once, and over 6% lies in the top ten. The sample was blood. The receptors shown here come from a woman aged 18-30 years with Graves' ophthalmopathy.

This clonotype was seen at least ten times. This rearrangement joins TRBV6-1 to TRBJ2-1, with 7 bases fitting TRBD2. The CDR3 consists of 15 residues. CDR1 is MNHNS, CDR2 SASEGT, per germline. V shed 2 bases and J 8 bases; nucleotides not matched to a gene: 9. CDR3 residues: CASSEIRGREYEQFF. The CDR3 nucleotides are TGTGCCAGCAGTGAAATACGAGGGCGGGAGTATGAGCAGTTCTTC.

J is TRBJ2-3 and V is TRBV9; a possible D gene is TRBD1 (6 bases). The CDR3 has 15 amino acids. From germline, CDR1 is SGDLS and CDR2 YYNGEE. V gave up 0 bases and J gave up 3 bases, with 11 bases separating them. The CDR3 reads CASSVAGRGTDTQYF. The CDR3 DNA reads TGTGCCAGCAGCGTAGCGGGCAGGGGTACAGATACGCAGTATTTT.

This clonotype came up a few times. The chain carries TRBV29-1 and TRBJ2-7; D call uncertain. This CDR3 has 12 residues. Germline lookup yields CDR1 SQVTM and CDR2 ANQGSEA. V shed 5 bases and J shed 2 bases, with 10 bases lying between them. DNA for the CDR3: TGCAGCGTTACGACGGTCGCCTACGAGCAGTACTTC. Translation gives CSVTTVAYEQYF.

Many counts were recorded for this clonotype. This sequence joins TRBV7-2 and TRBJ2-2, with D unresolved. Between the trimmed V and J ends, which lost 5 bases and 6 bases, there was a span of 10 bases. CDR3 size: 13 residues. Germline CDR1 reads SGHTA; CDR2 reads FQGNSA. CDR3 loop: CASSPVRSGELFF. The DNA for the CDR3 is TGTGCCAGCAGCCCTGTGCGGTCCGGGGAGCTGTTTTTT.

This clonotype has a handful of counts. J is TRBJ2-1 and V is TRBV10-3, with 11 bases that match TRBD2. V lost 7 bases to trimming and J lost 7 bases; unmatched junction nucleotides: 9. Looked up from germline, CDR1 is ENHRY and CDR2 is SYGVKD. The CDR3 sequence is 15 residues long. The CDR3 reads CAIKVSGRASNEQFF. DNA for the CDR3: TGTGCCATCAAGGTTAGCGGGAGGGCCTCGAATGAGCAGTTCTTC.

In DNA, the CDR3 is TGTGCCAGCAGTCTTCCTCCGGACAGCATATCGGGTGGCTACACCTTC. As protein: CASSLPPDSISGGYTF. The chain couples TRBV6-1 to TRBJ1-2; a possible D gene is TRBD1 (6 bases). The germline CDR1 and CDR2 sequences are MNHNS and SASEGT. The CDR3 contains 16 residues. With 5 bases removed from V and 7 bases from J, the gap between germline ends came to 23 bases.

Ten or more counts support this clonotype. V gene TRBV28 combines with J gene TRBJ2-3; no clear D gene. The ends were cut back, 9 bases at V and 0 bases at J, with 16 bases in the middle. Looked up from germline, CDR1 is MDHEN and CDR2 is SYDVKM. The CDR3 spans 15 residues. CDR3 loop: CARDRPEPSTDTQYF. Written as DNA, the CDR3 is TGTGCCAGGGATCGACCGGAACCTAGCACAGATACGCAGTATTTT.

This rearrangement joins TRBV30 to TRBJ1-6; 8 bases line up with TRBD1. Germline loops: CDR1 GTSNPN, CDR2 SVGIG (reference sequence). V was pared by 4 bases and J by 10 bases, with 9 bases of the junction left unmatched. CDR3 size: 14 residues. The CDR3 bases are TGTGCCTGGATTCCCGGACAGGGTAACTCACCCCTCCACTTT. Protein product: CAWIPGQGNSPLHF.

V gene TRBV6-5 combines with J gene TRBJ2-3; 8 nucleotides match TRBD2. This CDR3 spans 16 amino acids. Germline values: CDR1 MNHEY, CDR2 SVGAGI. V lost 0 bases and J lost 4; bases outside the gene matches: 6. CDR3 nucleotides: TGTGCCAGCAGTTACTCGGGGCGGGAGGCCCCAGATACGCAGTATTTT. Its protein product is CASSYSGREAPDTQYF.

This clonotype came up many times. The V call is TRBV30, the J call TRBJ2-1, with D hard to call. The CDR3 has 11 residues. Germline CDR1 reads GTSNPN; CDR2 reads SVGIG (reference sequence). Trimming stripped 0 bases from V and 10 bases from J, with 7 bases between. The chain's CDR3 is CAWSVDREQFF. The CDR3 DNA follows: TGTGCCTGGAGTGTAGACCGAGAGCAGTTCTTC.

This clonotype has only a few counts. The chain combines TRBV7-9 with TRBJ2-4, with a tentative D call TRBD1 (5 bases). The CDR3 runs to 14 residues. CDR1 and CDR2 (germline): SEHNR, FQNEAQ (reference sequence). Trimming left V 2 bases short and J 4 bases short, with 9 bases between. The CDR3, as DNA: TGTGCCAGCAGCTTATCCCAGGGAAAAAACATTCAGTACTTC. Residues: CASSLSQGKNIQYF.

There are many counts of this clonotype. V and J are TRBV7-9 and TRBJ1-2; D is perhaps TRBD1 (6 bases). The V gene's germline CDR1 is SEHNR and CDR2 FQNEAQ (reference sequence). Trimming pared 7 bases from V and 8 bases from J, leaving 17 bases between. CDR3 length: 13 residues. The CDR3 region has the DNA TGTGCCAGCACTCTTACAGGGACGTGGGGCTACACCTTC. It specifies CASTLTGTWGYTF.

The rearrangement links TRBV28 to TRBJ2-1; D gene unclear. V lost 6 bases and J lost 8, with 8 bases in between. The CDR3 has 11 residues. Per the germline V gene, CDR1 is MDHEN and CDR2 is SYDVKM. The CDR3 coding sequence is TGTGCCAGCAGAGGGATTGATGAGCAGTTCTTC. Translated, it gives CASRGIDEQFF.

As regards this clonotype: The junction differs from germline at one of its ends, possibly a read error. This sequence joins TRBV9 and TRBJ2-7; D is possibly TRBD2 (5 bases). The CDR3 is made up of 17 amino acids. CDR1 is SGDLS, CDR2 YYNGEE, per germline. CDR3 region: CASSQVPRRLLSCEQYF. DNA for the CDR3: TGTGCCAGCAGCCAAGTCCCCAGGCGACTACTTTCCTGCGAGCAGTACTTC.

The DNA for the CDR3 is TGTGCCAGCAGTTTGAATTTTGGGACAGGGGGTAGGGATGGCTACACCTTC. Its translation is CASSLNFGTGGRDGYTF. V and J are TRBV12-3 or TRBV12-4 and TRBJ1-2; 11 bases fit TRBD1. V trimming: 3 bases; J trimming: 6 bases; junction bases outside the gene matches: 12. The CDR3 consists of 17 residues.

This clonotype has just a few counts. This sequence joins TRBV20-1 and TRBJ2-2; the D gene is possibly TRBD1 (5 bases). V lost 4 bases to trimming and J lost 1 base, with 7 bases between them. Germline CDR1 DFQATT, CDR2 SNEGSKA (reference sequence). The CDR3 contains 13 residues. In DNA, the CDR3 is TGCAGTGCTATAAGGGGGAACACCGGGGAGCTGTTTTTT. This codes for CSAIRGNTGELFF.

This clonotype showed up just a few times. The V gene is TRBV27, the J gene TRBJ2-4; D ambiguous. The V and J ends lost 6 bases and 7 bases respectively, with 25 bases between them. From germline, CDR1 is MNHEY and CDR2 SMNVEV (reference sequence). This CDR3 region has 17 residues. The CDR3 region is CASSPVGVGDFLNIQYF. Written as DNA, the CDR3 is TGTGCCAGCAGCCCTGTAGGAGTGGGCGACTTCTTGAACATTCAGTACTTC.

The V call is TRBV7-9, the J call TRBJ1-6; D is unclear. Deletions cut 2 bases from V and 6 bases from J, with 5 bases between. The germline gives CDR1 SEHNR, CDR2 FQNEAQ (reference sequence). The CDR3 totals 13 residues. CDR3 loop: CASSLLSNSPLHF. In DNA, the CDR3 is TGTGCCAGCAGCTTACTGAGTAATTCACCCCTCCACTTT.

This clonotype occurred a few times. The chain carries TRBV20-1 and TRBJ1-2, with D perhaps TRBD1 (6 bases). V lost 3 bases, J lost 4 bases, and 15 bases lay in between. CDR1 DFQATT and CDR2 SNEGSKA come from the germline V gene (reference sequence). CDR3 length equals 14 residues. CDR3 sequence reads: CSARGTPEGYGYTF. Written as DNA, the CDR3 is TGCAGTGCTAGGGGGACACCGGAGGGCTATGGCTACACCTTC.

This clonotype came up many times. The chain employs TRBV14 and TRBJ2-1; D remains unclear. The CDR3 has 16 amino acids. From germline, CDR1 is SGHDN and CDR2 FVKESK. Trimming removed 1 base from V and 1 base from J, with 11 bases in between. The CDR3 sequence: CASSQVKMGSYNEQFF. CDR3 nucleotides: TGTGCCAGCAGCCAAGTTAAGATGGGTTCCTACAATGAGCAGTTCTTC.

This clonotype was seen a handful of times. The rearrangement links TRBV19 to TRBJ1-4, with 9 positions matching TRBD1. The CDR3 runs to 16 residues. Germline lookup yields CDR1 LNHDA and CDR2 SQIVND (reference sequence). With 0 bases clipped from V and 7 bases from J, the junction kept 6 bases outside the gene matches. CDR3: CASSIEEGTGTEKLFF. The CDR3 DNA follows: TGTGCCAGTAGTATAGAAGAAGGGACAGGGACTGAAAAACTGTTTTTT.

This clonotype was picked up many times. The rearrangement joins TRBV28 to TRBJ1-5; 12 positions agree with TRBD1. The CDR3 extends over 18 amino acids. Germline loops: CDR1 MDHEN, CDR2 SYDVKM. V lost 4 bases and J lost 4; bases outside the gene matches: 11. CDR3 residues: CASSSSGTGGLGNQPQHF. CDR3 in DNA: TGTGCCAGCAGTTCATCCGGGACAGGGGGCCTTGGGAATCAGCCCCAGCATTTT.

This clonotype was detected ten times or more. V gene TRBV30 combines with J gene TRBJ1-6; 7 nucleotides match TRBD1. Germline V gene lookup returns CDR1 GTSNPN and CDR2 SVGIG (reference sequence). Trimming at V came to 3 bases and at J to 14 bases, leaving 10 bases not matched to a gene. This CDR3 comprises 13 residues. CDR3 loop: CAWSRDSKSSLHF. Written as DNA, the CDR3 is TGTGCCTGGAGCCGGGACAGCAAGTCATCCCTCCACTTT.

The sample holds many counts of this clonotype. This sequence joins TRBV7-9 and TRBJ2-3, with D tentatively TRBD1 (5 bases). Germline V gives CDR1 SEHNR, CDR2 FQNEAQ (reference sequence). The CDR3 consists of 14 residues. V lost 7 bases, J lost 4 bases, and 15 bases lay in between. The CDR3 reads CASNPRESSDTQYF. CDR3 nucleotides: TGTGCCAGCAACCCCAGGGAAAGCTCAGATACGCAGTATTTT.

The chain is built from TRBV20-1 and TRBJ1-4, with D tentatively TRBD1 (5 bases). This CDR3 spans 14 amino acids. V was pared by 3 bases and J by 5 bases, with 13 bases between. The germline gives CDR1 DFQATT, CDR2 SNEGSKA (reference sequence). This CDR3 reads CSARTPRDNEKLFF. For the CDR3, the DNA is TGCAGTGCTAGGACTCCCAGGGACAATGAAAAACTGTTTTTT.